This entry lists 30 T cell receptor beta chains sequenced from one sample in a study of radiotherapy plus CTLA-4 blockade in lung cancer. The table came from immunoSEQ multiplex PCR; TCRdb's copy has only in-frame clones and leaves some out. In the table there are around 90,000 clones, under 85% of which are singletons. The specimen comprised peripheral blood, sampled from a patient treated with radiotherapy plus ipilimumab. These receptors were collected from a human donor with non-small cell lung cancer that progressed on radiotherapy plus ipilimumab.

By share, this clone ranks as medium-sized (0.01 to 0.1%). The V call is TRBV4-3, the J call TRBJ1-3, with D unresolved. The V end lost 8 bases, the J end lost 1 base, and 9 bases lay between the germline ends. Germline assignment: CDR1 LGHNA and CDR2 YSLEER. The CDR3 contains 13 residues. The CDR3 DNA is TGCGCCAGCTCCCCGGGGTCTGGAAACACCATATATTTT. It is translated as CASSPGSGNTIYF.

V and J are TRBV18 and TRBJ2-6; no clear D gene. Deletions cut 3 bases from V and 0 bases from J, with 12 bases between. The CDR3 length is 17 residues. Germline V gene lookup returns CDR1 KGHSH and CDR2 LQKENI. This chain's CDR3 is CASSPLSGFSGANVLTF. CDR3 nucleotide sequence: TGTGCCAGCTCACCTCTATCCGGGTTCTCTGGGGCCAACGTCCTGACTTTC. Full variable domain (remainder filled in from reference TRBV18 and TRBJ2-6): NAGVMQNPRHLVRRRGQEARLRCSPMKGHSHVYWYRQLPEEGLKFMVYLQKENIIDESGMPKERFSAEFPKEGPSILRIQQVVRGDSAAYFCASSPLSGFSGANVLTFGAGSRLTVL.

This chain joins TRBV7-2 and TRBJ2-7; perhaps TRBD1 as D (7 bases). Per the germline V gene, CDR1 is SGHTA and CDR2 is FQGNSA. Trimming cost V 6 bases and J 7 bases, with 16 bases left between them. The CDR3 is made up of 13 amino acids. CDR3 in DNA: TGTGCCAGCAGACCTAAGGGGGCGGGGGAGCAGTACTTC. It codes for CASRPKGAGEQYF.

This chain links TRBV18 with TRBJ2-7, with D hard to call. V was trimmed by 4 bases and J by 4 bases, leaving 14 bases between them. The V gene's germline CDR1 is KGHSH and CDR2 LQKENI. The CDR3 runs 14 residues. As DNA, the CDR3 is TGTGCCAGCTCACGTCAACCAGGCGGTTACGAGCAGTACTTC. Translated, it gives CASSRQPGGYEQYF.

The CDR3 loop is CASSQDRGEGYNEQFF. CDR3 sequence (DNA): TGCGCCAGCAGCCAAGATCGGGGGGAGGGGTACAATGAGCAGTTCTTC. This chain uses TRBV4-3 with TRBJ2-1; 7 bases are a match to TRBD2. V lost 0 bases to trimming and J lost 4 bases; unmatched junction nucleotides: 6. Germline V lookup: CDR1 LGHNA, CDR2 YSLEER. The CDR3 consists of 16 residues.

This chain uses TRBV5-1 with TRBJ2-2, with TRBD1 matching over 9 bases. CDR3 length: 14 amino acids. The germline V gene encodes CDR1 SGHRS and CDR2 YFSETQ. The ends lost 7 bases at V and 2 bases at J; junction bases unmatched: 3. This CDR3 is CASLDRGNTGELFF. CDR3 DNA: TGCGCCAGCTTGGACAGGGGAAACACCGGGGAGCTGTTTTTT.

The chain combines TRBV16 with TRBJ2-3; D unresolved. The CDR3 is made up of 12 amino acids. CDR1 and CDR2 (germline): KGHSY, FQNENV. V lost 2 bases and J 1 base, leaving 1 base between the germline ends. The CDR3: CASSQGTDTQYF. CDR3 nucleotide sequence: TGTGCCAGCAGCCAAGGCACAGATACGCAGTATTTT.

The chain is built from TRBV25-1 and TRBJ2-1; 8 bases are a match to TRBD2. Germline V gives CDR1 MGHDK, CDR2 SYGVNS. This CDR3 comprises 14 residues. V shed 4 bases and J 9 bases; nucleotides not matched to a gene: 8. The CDR3 nucleotides are TGTGCCAGCAGTGCCCACGGGGGGGTTGTTGAGCAGTTCTTC. This translates into CASSAHGGVVEQFF.

The chain combines TRBV27 with TRBJ1-1, with D uncertain. Trimming removed 6 bases at V and 3 bases at J, with 14 bases between. The CDR3 runs 14 residues. CDR1 and CDR2 from the germline V gene are MNHEY and SMNVEV (reference sequence). Here the CDR3 reads CASRAVPGYTEAFF. The CDR3, as DNA: TGTGCCAGCAGAGCGGTTCCCGGGTACACTGAAGCTTTCTTT.

This clone was seen a single time. The rearrangement links TRBV2 to TRBJ2-7; no clear D. Germline values: CDR1 SNHLY, CDR2 FYNNEI. This CDR3 region has 13 residues. Trimming shortened V by 6 bases and J by 12 bases, and 21 bases separated the two germline ends. CDR3 region: CASSPGLGGHPYF. CDR3 DNA: TGTGCCAGCAGCCCCGGATTGGGTGGGCACCCGTACTTC.

DNA of the CDR3: TGCGCCAGCAGCTTGGAGATCGGACTAGCGAACAATGAGCAGTTCTTC. Amino acid sequence: CASSLEIGLANNEQFF. J is TRBJ2-1 and V is TRBV5-1, with TRBD2 identical over 9 bases. This CDR3 comprises 16 residues. Germline lookup yields CDR1 SGHRS and CDR2 YFSETQ. Trimming removed 0 bases from V and 5 bases from J; junction bases left unmatched: 6.

This clone was counted a single time. A read error may produce the germline difference seen at one junction end. The chain couples TRBV7-7 to TRBJ2-1; the D gene is possibly TRBD2 (6 bases). CDR1 is SSHAT, CDR2 FNYEAQ, per germline (reference sequence). This CDR3 contains 17 residues. The CDR3 DNA sequence: TGTGCTAGCAGCTTGGGTCCGGGGGTCAGACTATTCAATGAGCAGTTCTTC. Translation gives CASSLGPGVRLFNEQFF.

J is TRBJ1-1 and V is TRBV5-4; D is possibly TRBD1 (6 bases). Germline assignment: CDR1 SGHNT and CDR2 YYREEE (reference sequence). This CDR3 is 14 amino acids long. With 4 bases removed from V and 7 bases from J, the gap between germline ends came to 17 bases. CDR3 residues: CASSTRTESIEAFF. The CDR3 DNA follows: TGTGCCAGCAGCACGCGGACAGAATCCATTGAAGCTTTCTTT.

V gene TRBV19 combines with J gene TRBJ2-7; 9 bases agree with TRBD1. The CDR3 sequence is 14 residues long. J lost 6 bases, V lost 6 bases, and 9 bases had no gene match. Germline V gene lookup returns CDR1 LNHDA and CDR2 SQIVND (reference sequence). The CDR3 bases are TGTGCCAGTAGAGGGCCGGGACAGGGTAGCGAGCAGTACTTC. The encoded protein is CASRGPGQGSEQYF. The whole variable domain, filled in from reference TRBV19 and TRBJ2-7, reads DGGITQSPKYLFRKEGQNVTLSCEQNLNHDAMYWYRQDPGQGLRLIYYSQIVNDFQKGDIAEGYSVSREKKESFPLTVTSAQKNPTAFYLCASRGPGQGSEQYFGPGTRLTVT.

On this clone: One end of the junction fails to match germline, which may point to a read error. The chain is built from TRBV20-1 and TRBJ1-2; 7 positions match TRBD1. This CDR3 has 11 amino acids. Germline CDR1 is DFQATT and CDR2 is SNEGSKA (reference sequence). This CDR3 reads CSAGMQRDSRF. The CDR3 DNA reads TGCAGTGCCGGGATGCAACGGGACAGCCGCTTC.

The rearrangement joins TRBV5-5 to TRBJ2-3, with 8 bases lining up with TRBD2. The CDR3 runs 15 residues. After removal of 3 bases from V and 9 bases from J, the junction contained 12 bases not matched to a gene. Per germline, CDR1 SGHKS and CDR2 YYEKEE (reference sequence). CDR3 residues: CASSWGSGASGTQYF. DNA for the CDR3: TGTGCCAGCAGCTGGGGTAGCGGGGCATCGGGCACGCAGTATTTT.

CDR3 bases: TGTGCCAGCTCACCAGGGGCGGCAGTCGCTGAAGCTTTCTTT. Protein: CASSPGAAVAEAFF. V usage is TRBV18 and J usage is TRBJ1-1; TRBD1 is a possible D gene (5 bases). The length of the CDR3 is 14 residues. The germline CDR1 and CDR2 sequences are KGHSH and LQKENI. The ends were cut back, 2 bases at V and 6 bases at J, with 13 bases in the middle.

V is TRBV18 and J is TRBJ2-1; TRBD2 agrees at 11 bases. The CDR3 has 17 amino acids. J lost 8 bases, V lost 3 bases, and 12 bases had no gene match. Germline loops: CDR1 KGHSH, CDR2 LQKENI. CDR3 in amino acids: CASSPPGTSGMSDEQFF. CDR3 coding DNA: TGTGCCAGCTCACCCCCCGGGACTAGCGGAATGAGCGATGAGCAGTTCTTC. The complete variable domain, with remaining parts taken from reference TRBV18 and TRBJ2-1, reads NAGVMQNPRHLVRRRGQEARLRCSPMKGHSHVYWYRQLPEEGLKFMVYLQKENIIDESGMPKERFSAEFPKEGPSILRIQQVVRGDSAAYFCASSPPGTSGMSDEQFFGPGTRLTVL.

DNA for the CDR3: TGTGCCAGCAGCCTAGACAGGGGTACAAATGAAAAACTGTTTTTT. Protein sequence: CASSLDRGTNEKLFF. V gene TRBV5-4 combines with J gene TRBJ1-4; 8 nucleotides align to TRBD1. The CDR3 is made up of 15 amino acids. Per germline, CDR1 SGHNT and CDR2 YYREEE (reference sequence). V gave up 4 bases and J gave up 5 bases; unmatched junction bases: 7.

V and J are TRBV5-1 and TRBJ1-2, with 10 bases identical to TRBD1. CDR1 and CDR2 (germline): SGHRS, YFSETQ. V trimming: 6 bases; J trimming: 2 bases; junction bases outside the gene matches: 4. This CDR3 has 14 residues. CDR3 nucleotides: TGCGCCAGCAAGGGGACAGGGGCGAACTATGGCTACACCTTC. It encodes CASKGTGANYGYTF. Drawing the rest from reference TRBV5-1 and TRBJ1-2, the complete variable domain is KAGVTQTPRYLIKTRGQQVTLSCSPISGHRSVSWYQQTPGQGLQFLFEYFSETQRNKGNFPGRFSGRQFSNSRSEMNVSTLELGDSALYLCASKGTGANYGYTFGSGTRLTVV.

This clone was seen once. The J gene is TRBJ2-1, the V gene TRBV9; D gene ambiguous. V was cut by 4 bases and J by 0 bases, with 14 bases left in between. Germline CDR1 SGDLS, CDR2 YYNGEE. The CDR3 loop spans 16 amino acids. CDR3 coding DNA: TGTGCCAGCAGCCTCCTACCCAGAAACTCCTACAATGAGCAGTTCTTC. The encoded protein is CASSLLPRNSYNEQFF.

This chain uses TRBV27 with TRBJ1-1; D is unresolved. Germline assignment: CDR1 MNHEY and CDR2 SMNVEV (reference sequence). V gave up 6 bases and J gave up 3 bases, with 5 bases separating them. The CDR3 contains 11 residues. This CDR3 reads CASRGYTEAFF. The CDR3 DNA sequence: TGTGCCAGCAGGGGGTACACTGAAGCTTTCTTT.

The chain has TRBV27 and TRBJ1-2; 7 bases are shared with TRBD1. The germline V gene encodes CDR1 MNHEY and CDR2 SMNVEV (reference sequence). The CDR3 totals 14 residues. Unmatched junction bases numbered 8, after V lost 6 bases and J lost 4 bases. CDR3 nucleotide sequence: TGTGCCAGCAGGCGACAGGGCTTTGGCTATGGCTACACCTTC. Its translation is CASRRQGFGYGYTF.

The chain uses TRBV6-5 and TRBJ1-1; D remains ambiguous. Germline V gene lookup returns CDR1 MNHEY and CDR2 SVGAGI. This CDR3 contains 13 residues. The V end was cut by 0 bases, the J end by 6 bases, with 8 bases between. CDR3 sequence (DNA): TGTGCCAGCAGTTACTCGAGGGAGGCTGAAGCTTTCTTT. It specifies CASSYSREAEAFF.

J is TRBJ1-6 and V is TRBV15, with D tentatively TRBD1 (5 bases). The CDR3 extends over 18 amino acids. V dropped 1 base and J dropped 0 bases, with 13 bases sitting between them. From germline, CDR1 is LNHNV and CDR2 YYDKDF (reference sequence). CDR3: CATSRGGRGSSYNSPLHF. CDR3 coding DNA: TGTGCCACCAGCAGAGGAGGGCGGGGGAGCTCCTATAATTCACCCCTCCACTTT.

The chain couples TRBV19 to TRBJ1-4; D remains ambiguous. V lost 1 base, J lost 0 bases, and 6 bases lay in between. CDR1 is LNHDA and CDR2 is SQIVND in the germline V gene (reference sequence). The CDR3 has 15 residues. CDR3 sequence: CASSIGAATNEKLFF. The CDR3 nucleotides are TGTGCCAGTAGTATAGGTGCCGCAACTAATGAAAAACTGTTTTTT.

The chain links TRBV19 to TRBJ1-1, with a tentative D call TRBD1 (5 bases). Trimming took 6 bases from V and 1 from J, leaving 9 bases between them. The CDR3 spans 13 residues. Germline CDR1 reads LNHDA; CDR2 reads SQIVND (reference sequence). The CDR3 protein is CASSSQGNTEAFF. The CDR3 coding sequence is TGTGCCAGTAGCTCCCAGGGGAACACTGAAGCTTTCTTT.

V and J are TRBV7-2 and TRBJ1-1; D is unclear. The CDR3 totals 14 residues. From germline, CDR1 is SGHTA and CDR2 FQGNSA. Trimming took 4 bases from V and 1 from J, leaving 10 bases between them. The CDR3 DNA follows: TGTGCCAGCAGCTCGATCCCGGGGAACACTGAAGCTTTCTTT. Its translation is CASSSIPGNTEAFF.

This clone was counted a few times. J is TRBJ1-3 and V is TRBV19, with 7 bases that match TRBD1. The V gene end was trimmed by 3 bases and the J gene end by 0 bases; junction bases not matched to a gene: 5. The germline gives CDR1 LNHDA, CDR2 SQIVND (reference sequence). The CDR3 has 16 amino acids. CDR3 amino acids: CASSIGTAGSGNTIYF. Written as DNA, the CDR3 is TGTGCCAGTAGTATTGGGACAGCAGGCTCTGGAAACACCATATATTTT. The full variable domain, with the rest looked up from reference TRBV19 and TRBJ1-3, is DGGITQSPKYLFRKEGQNVTLSCEQNLNHDAMYWYRQDPGQGLRLIYYSQIVNDFQKGDIAEGYSVSREKKESFPLTVTSAQKNPTAFYLCASSIGTAGSGNTIYFGEGSWLTVV.

The gene calls are TRBV4-2 and TRBJ1-6; D remains ambiguous. With 0 bases removed from V and 8 bases from J, the gap between germline ends came to 5 bases. Germline CDR1 reads LGHNA; CDR2 reads YNFKEQ. This CDR3 has 13 amino acids. The CDR3 bases are TGTGCCAGCAGCCAAGATGTTTATTCACCCCTCCACTTT. This gives the protein CASSQDVYSPLHF.